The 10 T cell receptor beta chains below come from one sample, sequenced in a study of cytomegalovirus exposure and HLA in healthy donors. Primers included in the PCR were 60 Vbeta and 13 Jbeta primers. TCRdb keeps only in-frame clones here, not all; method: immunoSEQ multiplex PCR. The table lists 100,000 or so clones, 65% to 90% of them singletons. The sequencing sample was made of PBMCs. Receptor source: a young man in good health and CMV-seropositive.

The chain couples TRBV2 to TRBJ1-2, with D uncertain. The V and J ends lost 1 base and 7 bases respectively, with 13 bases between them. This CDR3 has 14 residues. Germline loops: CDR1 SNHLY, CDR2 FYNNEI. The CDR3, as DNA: TGTGCCAGCAGTGAAGTACGAAGGACTTCTGGCTACACCTTC. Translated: CASSEVRRTSGYTF.

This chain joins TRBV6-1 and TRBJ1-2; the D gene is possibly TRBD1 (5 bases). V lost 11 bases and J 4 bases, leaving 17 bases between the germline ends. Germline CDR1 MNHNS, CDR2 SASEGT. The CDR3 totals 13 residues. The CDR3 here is CAAQGGTVYGYTF. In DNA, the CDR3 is TGTGCCGCCCAGGGAGGGACGGTCTATGGCTACACCTTC.

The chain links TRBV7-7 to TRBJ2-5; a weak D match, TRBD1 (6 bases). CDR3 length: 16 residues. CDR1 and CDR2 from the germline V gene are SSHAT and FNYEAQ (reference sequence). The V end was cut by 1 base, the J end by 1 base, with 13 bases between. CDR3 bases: TGTGCCAGCAGCTTAGGAGGACAGAAATCCCAAGAGACCCAGTACTTC. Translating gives CASSLGGQKSQETQYF.

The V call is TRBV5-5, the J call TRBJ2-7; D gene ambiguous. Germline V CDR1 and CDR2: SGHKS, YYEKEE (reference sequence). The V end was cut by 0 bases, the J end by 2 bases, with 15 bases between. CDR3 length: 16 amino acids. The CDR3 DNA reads TGTGCCAGCAGCTTGGGTGTTCAGTGGTTCGCCTACGAGCAGTACTTC. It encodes CASSLGVQWFAYEQYF. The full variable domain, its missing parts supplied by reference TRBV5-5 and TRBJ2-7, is DAGVTQSPTHLIKTRGQQVTLRCSPISGHKSVSWYQQVLGQGPQFIFQYYEKEERGRGNFPDRFSARQFPNYSSELNVNALLLGDSALYLCASSLGVQWFAYEQYFGPGTRLTVT.

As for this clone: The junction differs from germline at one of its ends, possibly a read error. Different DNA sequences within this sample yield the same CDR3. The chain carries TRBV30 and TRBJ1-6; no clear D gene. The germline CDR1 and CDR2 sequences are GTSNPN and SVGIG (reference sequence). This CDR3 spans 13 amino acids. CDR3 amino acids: CAWSPTYNSPLHF. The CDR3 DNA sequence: TGTGCCTGGAGTCCGACATATAATTCCCCCCTCCACTTT.

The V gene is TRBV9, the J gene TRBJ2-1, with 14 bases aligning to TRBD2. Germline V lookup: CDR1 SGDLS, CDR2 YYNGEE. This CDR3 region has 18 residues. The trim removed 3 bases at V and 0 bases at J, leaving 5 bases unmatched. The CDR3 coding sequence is TGTGCCAGCAGCGACCCGGGACTAGCGGGAGACTCCTACAATGAGCAGTTCTTC. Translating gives CASSDPGLAGDSYNEQFF. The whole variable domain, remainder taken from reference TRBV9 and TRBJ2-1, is DSGVTQTPKHLITATGQRVTLRCSPRSGDLSVYWYQQSLDQGLQFLIQYYNGEERAKGNILERFSAQQFPDLHSELNLSSLELGDSALYFCASSDPGLAGDSYNEQFFGPGTRLTVL.

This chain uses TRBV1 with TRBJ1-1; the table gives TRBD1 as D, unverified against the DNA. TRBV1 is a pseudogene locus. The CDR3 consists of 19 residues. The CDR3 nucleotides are TGCACCAGCAGCCATTGGGACAGGGGCCAACTCTCACGACACACTGAAGCTTTCTTT. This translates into CTSSHWDRGQLSRHTEAFF.

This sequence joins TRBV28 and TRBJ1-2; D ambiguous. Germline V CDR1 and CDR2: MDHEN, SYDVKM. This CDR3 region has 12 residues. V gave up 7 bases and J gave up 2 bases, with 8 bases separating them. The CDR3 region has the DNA TGTGCCAGCAAAGGTAGCAACTATGGCTACACCTTC. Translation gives CASKGSNYGYTF.

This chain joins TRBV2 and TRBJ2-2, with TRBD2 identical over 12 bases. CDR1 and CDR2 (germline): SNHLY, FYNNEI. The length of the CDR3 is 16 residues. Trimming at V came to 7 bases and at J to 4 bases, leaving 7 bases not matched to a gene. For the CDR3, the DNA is TGTGCCAGCACCCTGACTAGCGGGAGTTTCACCGGGGAGCTGTTTTTT. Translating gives CASTLTSGSFTGELFF. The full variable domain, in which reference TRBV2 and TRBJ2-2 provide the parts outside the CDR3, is EPEVTQTPSHQVTQMGQEVILRCVPISNHLYFYWYRQILGQKVEFLVSFYNNEISEKSEIFDDQFSVERPDGSNFTLKIRSTKLEDSAMYFCASTLTSGSFTGELFFGEGSRLTVL.

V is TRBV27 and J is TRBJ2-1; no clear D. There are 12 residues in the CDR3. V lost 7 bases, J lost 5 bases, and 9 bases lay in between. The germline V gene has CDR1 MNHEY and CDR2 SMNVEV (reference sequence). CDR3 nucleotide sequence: TGTGCCAGCACCACGGGTGACAATGAGCAGTTCTTC. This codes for CASTTGDNEQFF.